The 22 T cell receptor beta chains given below trace back to one sample, sequenced in a study of cytomegalovirus exposure and HLA in healthy donors. Primers: 60 Vbeta forward and 13 Jbeta reverse. Clones were sequenced by immunoSEQ multiplex PCR, and TCRdb holds only the in-frame ones, with some missing. The sample has around 90,000 clones, 80% seen once. The material sequenced was PBMCs. The receptors stem from a man aged 25-45 years in good health and CMV-seronegative.

This clone was detected only a few times. This chain connects TRBV27 to TRBJ2-1, with D possibly matching TRBD1 (5 bases). Trimming cost V 5 bases and J 0 bases, with 8 bases left between them. The CDR3 sequence is 14 residues long. Germline assignment: CDR1 MNHEY and CDR2 SMNVEV (reference sequence). The CDR3 DNA reads as TGTGCCAGCAGTCCCAGGGTCTCCTACAATGAGCAGTTCTTC. This codes for CASSPRVSYNEQFF.

The chain recombines TRBV5-1 with TRBJ2-3; TRBD1 is a possible D gene (6 bases). The CDR3 totals 14 residues. Germline values: CDR1 SGHRS, CDR2 YFSETQ. The ends were cut back, 0 bases at V and 6 bases at J, with 11 bases in the middle. The chain's CDR3 is CASSLGQDGDTQYF. CDR3 DNA: TGCGCCAGCAGCTTGGGACAGGACGGTGATACGCAGTATTTT.

The chain links TRBV5-1 to TRBJ2-7, with 13 bases fitting TRBD2. The CDR3 sequence is 17 residues long. V was pared by 3 bases and J by 3 bases, with 9 bases of the junction left unmatched. Per the germline V gene, CDR1 is SGHRS and CDR2 is YFSETQ. As DNA, the CDR3 is TGCGCCAGCAGCTCCGGACTAGCGGGGGCCCCAAACTACGAGCAGTACTTC. It yields the protein CASSSGLAGAPNYEQYF.

The rearrangement uses TRBV6-7 and TRBJ2-2; D ambiguous. TRBV6-7 is marked as an open reading frame, function uncertain. CDR3 length: 13 amino acids. Trimming shortened V by 8 bases and J by 0 bases, and 7 bases separated the two germline ends. The CDR3 nucleotides read TGTGCCAGCCCAGTATCGAACACCGGGGAGCTGTTTTTT. This encodes CASPVSNTGELFF.

This chain uses TRBV7-9 with TRBJ2-5; D is possibly TRBD2 (5 bases). The germline gives CDR1 SEHNR, CDR2 FQNEAQ (reference sequence). Trimming took off 4 bases at V and 9 bases at J, with 15 bases between the two ends. CDR3 length: 13 amino acids. CDR3 nucleotide sequence: TGTGCCAGCAGCTCCGACGGTCCCGGGGCCCAGTACTTC. Translation: CASSSDGPGAQYF.

The J gene is TRBJ1-5, the V gene TRBV27, with 8 bases aligning to TRBD1. Germline V CDR1 and CDR2: MNHEY, SMNVEV (reference sequence). CDR3 length: 16 residues. Trimming took 5 bases from V and 0 from J; bases not matched to a gene: 6. The CDR3 DNA sequence: TGTGCCAGCAGTCCCCGGACAGGGTATAGCAATCAGCCCCAGCATTTT. It yields the protein CASSPRTGYSNQPQHF.

The chain links TRBV6-5 to TRBJ1-6, with D unclear. V dropped 6 bases and J dropped 10 bases, with 16 bases sitting between them. The V gene's germline CDR1 is MNHEY and CDR2 SVGAGI. There are 14 residues in the CDR3. CDR3 in DNA: TGTGCCAGCAGGCAACAGAGTTTTGGCTCACCCCTCCACTTT. Protein sequence: CASRQQSFGSPLHF.

The table lists this clone with a count of one. V gene TRBV5-1 combines with J gene TRBJ1-2; D remains ambiguous. V lost 4 bases, J lost 7 bases, and 20 bases lay in between. The CDR3 contains 15 residues. Germline loops: CDR1 SGHRS, CDR2 YFSETQ. The CDR3 DNA reads TGCGCCAGCAGCCCACTCGGGAGAGACTTGGGTGGCTACACCTTC. This sequence encodes CASSPLGRDLGGYTF. The full variable domain, its missing parts supplied by reference TRBV5-1 and TRBJ1-2, is KAGVTQTPRYLIKTRGQQVTLSCSPISGHRSVSWYQQTPGQGLQFLFEYFSETQRNKGNFPGRFSGRQFSNSRSEMNVSTLELGDSALYLCASSPLGRDLGGYTFGSGTRLTVV.

This chain links TRBV5-4 with TRBJ1-2; D is ambiguous. The V gene lost 3 bases and the J gene lost 7 bases, with 16 bases spanning the gap. The length of the CDR3 is 14 residues. The germline CDR1 and CDR2 sequences are SGHNT and YYREEE (reference sequence). CDR3 nucleotide sequence: TGTGCCAGCAGCTATAGCGATGGCAGCCGTGGCTACACCTTC. Its protein product is CASSYSDGSRGYTF.

The V call is TRBV10-2, the J call TRBJ2-3; the match to TRBD1 covers 8 bases. CDR1 and CDR2 from the germline V gene are WSHSY and SAAADI. The J segment lost 4 bases and the V segment lost 1 base, leaving 7 bases of the junction unmatched. This CDR3 has 16 residues. CDR3 coding DNA: TGCGCCAGCAGTGAGTTTCAGGGGGCCCGGGCAGATACGCAGTATTTT. It specifies CASSEFQGARADTQYF.

The CDR3 sequence is CASSRRELYNEQFF. Written as DNA, the CDR3 is TGTGCCAGCAGCCGCAGGGAACTCTACAATGAGCAGTTCTTC. The chain is built from TRBV7-9 and TRBJ2-1; maybe TRBD1 (5 bases). The germline V gene encodes CDR1 SEHNR and CDR2 FQNEAQ (reference sequence). The CDR3 is 14 amino acids. V lost 5 bases and J 3 bases, leaving 11 bases between the germline ends.

V is TRBV6-6 and J is TRBJ1-3, with 8 bases that match TRBD1. V lost 7 bases to trimming and J lost 0 bases; unmatched junction nucleotides: 5. This CDR3 contains 15 residues. CDR1 MNHNY and CDR2 SVGAGI come from the germline V gene (reference sequence). This CDR3 is CASIQDRASGNTIYF. For the CDR3, the DNA is TGTGCCAGCATCCAGGACAGGGCCTCTGGAAACACCATATATTTT.

The CDR3 DNA follows: TGCGCCAGCAGTCAATCGAAGAGACTAGAAATCTACGAGCAGTACTTC. This gives the protein CASSQSKRLEIYEQYF. The chain couples TRBV23-1 to TRBJ2-7, with D possibly matching TRBD2 (6 bases). TRBV23-1 is an open reading frame whose function is uncertain. V was clipped by 0 bases and J by 3 bases, with 15 bases between them. The CDR3 totals 16 residues.

The CDR3 DNA reads as TGCGCCAGCAGCTCTCTAGCGGGAGGTTACAATGAGCAGTTCTTC. Protein sequence: CASSSLAGGYNEQFF. The gene calls are TRBV5-1 and TRBJ2-1; 11 positions match TRBD2. CDR3 length: 15 residues. CDR1 and CDR2 (germline): SGHRS, YFSETQ. V was clipped by 3 bases and J by 4 bases; unmatched bases: 3.

The chain has TRBV6-5 and TRBJ1-5; a weak D match, TRBD1 (5 bases). CDR3 length: 16 residues. The V gene lost 2 bases and the J gene lost 0 bases, with 11 bases spanning the gap. CDR1 MNHEY and CDR2 SVGAGI come from the germline V gene. The CDR3 loop reads CASSYGAPVSNQPQHF. CDR3 coding DNA: TGTGCCAGCAGTTACGGGGCCCCAGTTAGCAATCAGCCCCAGCATTTT.

This chain uses TRBV7-8 with TRBJ2-7; D is possibly TRBD1 (6 bases). V was clipped by 4 bases and J by 0 bases, with 10 bases between them. The CDR3 runs 14 residues. Germline V CDR1 and CDR2: SGHVS, FQNEAQ. The CDR3 protein is CASSSDRSSYEQYF. The CDR3 DNA reads as TGTGCCAGCAGCTCCGACAGGAGCTCCTACGAGCAGTACTTC.

The V gene is TRBV27, the J gene TRBJ2-1; TRBD2 matches at 7 bases. V lost 5 bases to trimming and J lost 0 bases; unmatched junction nucleotides: 10. This CDR3 region has 17 residues. Germline values: CDR1 MNHEY, CDR2 SMNVEV (reference sequence). The CDR3 sequence is CASSPRAGRSSYNEQFF. As DNA, the CDR3 is TGTGCCAGCAGTCCCCGAGCGGGGAGGAGCTCCTACAATGAGCAGTTCTTC.

Of note for this clone: An end of the junction does not agree with germline; a read error may underlie this. This same CDR3 is encoded by further DNA sequences in the sample. This chain connects TRBV30 to TRBJ1-5; D not resolved. From germline, CDR1 is GTSNPN and CDR2 SVGIG (reference sequence). The CDR3 is 13 residues long. The CDR3 DNA follows: TGCGCCTGGAACGGAGGGATGGGTCAGCCCCAGCATTTT. Its protein is CAWNGGMGQPQHF. Filled out from reference TRBV30 and TRBJ1-5, the complete variable domain reads SQTIHQWPATLVQPVGSPLSLECTVEGTSNPNLYWYRQAAGRGLQLLFYSVGIGQISSEVPQNLSASRPQDRQFILSSKKLLLSDSGFYLCAWNGGMGQPQHFGDGTRLSIL.

This clone was seen a few times. The V gene is TRBV28, the J gene TRBJ1-5, with D possibly matching TRBD1 (5 bases). Germline values: CDR1 MDHEN, CDR2 SYDVKM. V lost 8 bases to trimming and J lost 1 base, with 15 bases between them. The CDR3 contains 15 residues. The CDR3 loop reads CASSRGGKSNQPQHF. The DNA for the CDR3 is TGTGCCAGCTCCCGGGGGGGGAAGAGCAATCAGCCCCAGCATTTT.

This clone was counted between two and nine times. This chain joins TRBV10-2 and TRBJ1-6, with D tentatively TRBD1 (5 bases). The germline V gene has CDR1 WSHSY and CDR2 SAAADI. CDR3 length: 13 amino acids. Trimming shortened V by 5 bases and J by 7 bases, and 9 bases separated the two germline ends. The CDR3 nucleotides read TGCGCCAGCAGTTTCAGGGTGAATTCACCCCTCCACTTT. It encodes CASSFRVNSPLHF.

This chain joins TRBV2 and TRBJ1-5, with D perhaps TRBD1 (5 bases). Germline values: CDR1 SNHLY, CDR2 FYNNEI. V was trimmed by 2 bases and J by 4 bases, leaving 9 bases between them. This CDR3 contains 14 residues. CDR3 loop: CASSEPGGNQPQHF. The DNA of the CDR3 is TGTGCCAGCAGTGAACCGGGGGGGAATCAGCCCCAGCATTTT.

CDR3 sequence reads: CSVETGSFRNTEAFF. The CDR3 bases are TGCAGCGTTGAAACAGGTAGCTTCCGGAACACTGAAGCTTTCTTT. The chain employs TRBV29-1 and TRBJ1-1; the D gene is possibly TRBD1 (5 bases). Germline V gene lookup returns CDR1 SQVTM and CDR2 ANQGSEA. Trimming shortened V by 2 bases and J by 1 base, and 14 bases separated the two germline ends. CDR3 length equals 15 residues.